These 11 T cell receptor beta chains were all obtained from the same sample, sequenced in a study of T cells after somatic rescue of genetic block. Using immunoSEQ multiplex PCR, the repertoire was profiled, and TCRdb retains in-frame clones only, with some absent. In the table there are 110,000 or so clones, about 93% of which are singletons. The sequenced material came from peripheral blood mononuclear cells (PBMCs). The receptors here all came from a young woman.

The chain links TRBV9 to TRBJ2-5; TRBD1 matches 9 bases. The CDR3 covers 17 residues. With V trimmed by 0 bases and J by 2 bases, 8 bases remained unmatched. Germline lookup yields CDR1 SGDLS and CDR2 YYNGEE. The CDR3 bases are TGTGCCAGCAGCGTAGATTGGGGGACAGGGAGGCAAGAGACCCAGTACTTC. Its translation: CASSVDWGTGRQETQYF.

The J gene is TRBJ1-4, the V gene TRBV30; perhaps TRBD1 as D (5 bases). Trimming removed 0 bases from V and 7 bases from J, with 15 bases in between. Germline CDR1 is GTSNPN and CDR2 is SVGIG (reference sequence). The length of the CDR3 is 15 residues. The CDR3 sequence is CAWSVKGFEAEKLFF. The DNA of the CDR3 is TGTGCCTGGAGTGTAAAGGGGTTCGAGGCTGAAAAACTGTTTTTT.

CDR3 nucleotides: TGTGCCATCAGGAGACAGATATATGGCTACACCTTC. It specifies CAIRRQIYGYTF. V gene TRBV10-3 combines with J gene TRBJ1-2, with D perhaps TRBD1 (5 bases). Germline lookup yields CDR1 ENHRY and CDR2 SYGVKD. Trimming shortened V by 6 bases and J by 5 bases, and 10 bases separated the two germline ends. The CDR3 has 12 residues.

The chain is built from TRBV2 and TRBJ2-4; D call uncertain. The germline V and J ends were trimmed by 6 bases and 6 bases, with 9 bases remaining between them. The CDR3 runs 12 residues. The germline CDR1 and CDR2 sequences are SNHLY and FYNNEI. The chain's CDR3 is CASRGSRNIQYF. Here the CDR3 DNA reads TGTGCCAGCAGGGGGTCCAGAAACATTCAGTACTTC.

The gene calls are TRBV4-3 and TRBJ1-2; D perhaps matches TRBD1 (5 bases). From germline, CDR1 is LGHNA and CDR2 YSLEER. The CDR3 spans 15 residues. V lost 1 base and J lost 3, with 12 bases in between. CDR3 nucleotide sequence: TGCGCCAGCAGCCAAGGACAGCCGGGGGACTATGGCTACACCTTC. Its protein product is CASSQGQPGDYGYTF.

This rearrangement joins TRBV27 to TRBJ2-7; tentative D call: TRBD1 (6 bases). The CDR3 covers 14 residues. V was pared by 5 bases and J by 8 bases, with 19 bases between. The germline CDR1 and CDR2 sequences are MNHEY and SMNVEV (reference sequence). This CDR3 reads CASSTGQTPTKQYF. The CDR3 nucleotides are TGTGCCAGCAGTACTGGACAGACTCCTACGAAGCAGTACTTC.

This chain uses TRBV7-2 with TRBJ2-3; D gene ambiguous. In germline, CDR1 is SGHTA, CDR2 FQGNSA. V was pared by 3 bases and J by 5 bases, with 15 bases between. This CDR3 has 15 residues. In DNA form, the CDR3 reads TGTGCCAGCAGCTTGCTCGGTCTCCCCGAAGATACGCAGTATTTT. Its protein product is CASSLLGLPEDTQYF.

A note on this clone: Relative to the germline gene, one junction end is altered; a read error may explain this. The chain has TRBV6-4 and TRBJ2-3, with 12 bases fitting TRBD2. Germline CDR1 reads MRHNA; CDR2 reads SNTAGT. The CDR3 runs 16 residues. The CDR3, as DNA: TGTGCCAGCAGTGCCGAGACTAGCGGGGGTAAAGATGCGCAGTATTTT. Translation gives CASSAETSGGKDAQYF.

The J gene is TRBJ2-2, the V gene TRBV29-1; 8 nucleotides match TRBD1. This CDR3 is 12 amino acids long. V shed 5 bases, J shed 6 bases, and the junction held 2 bases outside the gene matches. CDR1 is SQVTM and CDR2 is ANQGSEA in the germline V gene. CDR3 DNA sequence: TGCAGCGTTACAGGGGGAGCCGGGGAGCTGTTTTTT. It yields the protein CSVTGGAGELFF.

The chain joins TRBV28 to TRBJ2-7; possibly TRBD1 or TRBD2 for D (6 bases each). The CDR3 loop spans 16 amino acids. CDR1 and CDR2 (germline): MDHEN, SYDVKM. V lost 5 bases, J lost 4 bases, and 21 bases lay in between. The chain's CDR3 is CASSTPGTQGTYEQYF. CDR3 in DNA: TGTGCCAGCAGTACGCCCGGGACGCAGGGGACTTACGAGCAGTACTTC.

The chain recombines TRBV11-3 with TRBJ1-4, with D possibly being TRBD1 (5 bases). Per the germline V gene, CDR1 is SGHNT and CDR2 is YENEEA. V dropped 3 bases and J dropped 7 bases, with 15 bases sitting between them. The CDR3 sequence is 15 residues long. CDR3 coding DNA: TGTGCCAGCAGCTTCCCCCGGGTTGGGGGTGAAAAACTGTTTTTT. Translating it yields CASSFPRVGGEKLFF.